This TCR beta chain was profiled in a study of cytomegalovirus exposure and HLA in healthy donors. Both 60 Vbeta primers and 13 Jbeta primers went into the PCR. The repertoire was sequenced with immunoSEQ multiplex PCR; TCRdb's copy has only in-frame clones and lacks some. This table has fewer than 150,000 clones, over 75% appearing once. Germline-derived CDR1 and CDR2 are MNHEY and SVGAGI. Trimming shortened V by 2 bases and J by 3 bases, and 11 bases separated the two germline ends. This CDR3 has 15 amino acids. At collection, donors were nominally healthy, but unrecorded immune exposures were probable.

Sequencing was performed on PBMCs. The TCR was taken from a man aged 30 to 45 in good health and CMV-seronegative. The chain combines TRBV6-5 with TRBJ1-3; D perhaps matches TRBD1 (6 bases). CDR3 region: CASSYGGAVGNTIYF. The CDR3 coding sequence is TGTGCCAGCAGTTACGGGGGGGCAGTTGGAAACACCATATATTTT.